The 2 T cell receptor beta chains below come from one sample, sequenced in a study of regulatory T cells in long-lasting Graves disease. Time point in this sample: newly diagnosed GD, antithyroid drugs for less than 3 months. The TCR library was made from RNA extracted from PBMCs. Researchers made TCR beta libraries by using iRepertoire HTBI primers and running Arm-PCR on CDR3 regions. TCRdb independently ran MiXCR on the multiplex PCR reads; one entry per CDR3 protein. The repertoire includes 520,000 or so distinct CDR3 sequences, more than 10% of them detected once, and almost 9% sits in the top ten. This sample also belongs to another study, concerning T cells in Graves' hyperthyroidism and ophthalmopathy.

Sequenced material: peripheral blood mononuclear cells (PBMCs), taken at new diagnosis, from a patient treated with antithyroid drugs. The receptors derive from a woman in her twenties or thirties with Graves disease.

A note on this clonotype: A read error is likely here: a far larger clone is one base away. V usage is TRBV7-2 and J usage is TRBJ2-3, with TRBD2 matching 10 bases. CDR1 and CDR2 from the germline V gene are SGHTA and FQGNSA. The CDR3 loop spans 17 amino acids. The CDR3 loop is CASSLSAVAGGTDAQYF. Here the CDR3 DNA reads TGTGCCAGCAGCTTAAGCGCGGTAGCGGGAGGCACAGATGCGCAGTATTTT.

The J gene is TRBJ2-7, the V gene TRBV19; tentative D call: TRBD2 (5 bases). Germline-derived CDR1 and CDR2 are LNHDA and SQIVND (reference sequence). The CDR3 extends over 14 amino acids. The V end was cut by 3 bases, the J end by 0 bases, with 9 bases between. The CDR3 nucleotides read TGTGCCAGTAGTATCGGACGGGACTCCTACGAGCAGTACTTC. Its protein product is CASSIGRDSYEQYF. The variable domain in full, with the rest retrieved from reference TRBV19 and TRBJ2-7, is DGGITQSPKYLFRKEGQNVTLSCEQNLNHDAMYWYRQDPGQGLRLIYYSQIVNDFQKGDIAEGYSVSREKKESFPLTVTSAQKNPTAFYLCASSIGRDSYEQYFGPGTRLTVT.